The entry below gives a single TCR beta chain sequence along with its context. Its specific antigen is unknown. No per-base quality is available; no much larger clone lies one base away. This specimen comes from a study of T cell repertoires in cytomegalovirus infection (dated by TCRdb to about 2019). Study-level background: Peptide stimulations targeted recently identified HLA-C-restricted CMV epitopes, whose presentation resists viral immunomodulation, together with well-studied HLA-B-restricted epitopes. Because public TCR beta signatures pointed to carriage of CMV infection together with the matching HLA type, the HLA type of each donor mattered for the analysis.

The data were produced on an Illumina HiSeq 1500. Using fastp trimming at Q25 and MiXCR clonotype assembly, TCRdb reanalyzed the public sequencing data and kept in-frame beta chains. Every CDR3 protein is listed once, alongside the most common genes and DNA of its rows. The sample table contains 900,000 to 950,000 distinct CDR3 sequences; only one count was recorded for approximately 32% of them. Of the sample, 13% falls within the top ten clones. Summary of the overall study and its limitations: In the ex vivo response, HLA-C-restricted CMV-specific TCR beta clonotypes were dominant, and in two of eight donors the single most frequent clonotype came from this HLA-C-restricted group. In both this cohort and an independent cohort of 352 donors, the cumulative frequency of public TCR beta family members distinguished carriers of CMV infection plus the relevant HLA type.

Per the publication, the treatment or condition label means: in vitro stimulation with specific CMV peptide epitopes to enrich CMV-specific T cells. The sequencing used cultured CD8+ T cells from PBMCs, collected from culture after CMV antigen stimulation. This TCR derives from a human donor in good health (CMV status not recorded). Some clones in this sample may be carry-over from other donors' samples.

The sequenced DNA is TGTGCCAGCAGCCTAGGGACAGGGAGCAATGAGCAGTTCTTC. This is translated as CASSLGTGSNEQFF. The chain is assembled from TRBV12-3 or TRBV12-4 and TRBJ2-1; 9 central bases correspond to TRBD1. For this chain, trimming is 6 bases at the V end and 6 bases at the J end, and the number of junction bases without a gene match is 6. The CDR3, cysteine through phenylalanine, is 14 amino acids long. Only the CDR3 DNA is retained, 42 bases long and in frame from the first base.